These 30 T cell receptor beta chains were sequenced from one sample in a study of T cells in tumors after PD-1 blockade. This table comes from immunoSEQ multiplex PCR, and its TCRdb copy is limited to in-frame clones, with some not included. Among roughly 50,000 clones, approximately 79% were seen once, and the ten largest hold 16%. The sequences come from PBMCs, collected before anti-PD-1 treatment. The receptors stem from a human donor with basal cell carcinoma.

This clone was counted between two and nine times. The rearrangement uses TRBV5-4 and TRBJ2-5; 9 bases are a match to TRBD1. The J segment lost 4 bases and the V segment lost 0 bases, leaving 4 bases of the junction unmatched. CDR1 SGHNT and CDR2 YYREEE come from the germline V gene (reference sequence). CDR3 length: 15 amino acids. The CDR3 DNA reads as TGTGCCAGCAGCTTGGGCCGACAGGGGGGAGAGACCCAGTACTTC. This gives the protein CASSLGRQGGETQYF.

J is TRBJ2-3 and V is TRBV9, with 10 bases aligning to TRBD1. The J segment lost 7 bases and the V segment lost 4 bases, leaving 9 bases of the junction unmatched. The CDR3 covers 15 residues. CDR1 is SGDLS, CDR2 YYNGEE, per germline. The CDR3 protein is CASSPRTGGFYTQYF. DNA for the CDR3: TGTGCCAGCAGCCCCCGGACAGGGGGTTTTTATACGCAGTATTTT.

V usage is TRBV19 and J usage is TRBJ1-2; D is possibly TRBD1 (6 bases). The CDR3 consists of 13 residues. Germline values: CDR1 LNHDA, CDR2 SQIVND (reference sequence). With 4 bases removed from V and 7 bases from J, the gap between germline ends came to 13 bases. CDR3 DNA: TGTGCCAGTAGTACCACCGGGACATCTGGCTACACCTTC. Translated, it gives CASSTTGTSGYTF.

The CDR3 region has the DNA TGTGCCAGCAGTGATAGAGCACTGACAGGGGTATCGAGCACAGATACGCAGTATTTT. Its protein product is CASSDRALTGVSSTDTQYF. The rearrangement joins TRBV2 to TRBJ2-3; 8 bases are shared with TRBD1. The CDR3 covers 19 residues. Per germline, CDR1 SNHLY and CDR2 FYNNEI. V shed 3 bases, J shed 0 bases, and the junction held 14 bases outside the gene matches.

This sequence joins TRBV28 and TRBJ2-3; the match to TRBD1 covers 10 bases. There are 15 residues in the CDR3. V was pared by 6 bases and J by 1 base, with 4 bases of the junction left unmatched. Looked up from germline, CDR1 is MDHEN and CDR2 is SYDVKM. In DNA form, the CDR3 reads TGTGCCAGCAGCACCGGGACAGGGGGCACAGATACGCAGTATTTT. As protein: CASSTGTGGTDTQYF.

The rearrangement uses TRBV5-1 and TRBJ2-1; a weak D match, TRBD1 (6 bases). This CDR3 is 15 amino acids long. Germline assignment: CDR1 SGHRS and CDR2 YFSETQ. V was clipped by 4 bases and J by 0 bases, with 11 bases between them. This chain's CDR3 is CASSPDSSSYNEQFF. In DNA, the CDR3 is TGCGCCAGCAGCCCGGACAGTAGCTCCTACAATGAGCAGTTCTTC. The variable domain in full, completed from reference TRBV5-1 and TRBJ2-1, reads KAGVTQTPRYLIKTRGQQVTLSCSPISGHRSVSWYQQTPGQGLQFLFEYFSETQRNKGNFPGRFSGRQFSNSRSEMNVSTLELGDSALYLCASSPDSSSYNEQFFGPGTRLTVL.

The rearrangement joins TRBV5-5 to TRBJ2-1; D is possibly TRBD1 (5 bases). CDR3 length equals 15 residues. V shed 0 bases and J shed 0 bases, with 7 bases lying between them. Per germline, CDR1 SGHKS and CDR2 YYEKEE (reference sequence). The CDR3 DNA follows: TGTGCCAGCAGCTTGGTCACAGGCTCCTACAATGAGCAGTTCTTC. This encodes CASSLVTGSYNEQFF.

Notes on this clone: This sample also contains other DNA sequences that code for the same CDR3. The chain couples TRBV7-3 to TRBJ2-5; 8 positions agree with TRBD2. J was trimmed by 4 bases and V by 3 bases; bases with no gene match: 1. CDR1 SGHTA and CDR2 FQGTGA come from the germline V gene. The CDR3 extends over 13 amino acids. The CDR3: CASSFREGETQYF. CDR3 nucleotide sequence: TGTGCCAGCAGCTTCCGGGAGGGAGAGACCCAGTACTTC.

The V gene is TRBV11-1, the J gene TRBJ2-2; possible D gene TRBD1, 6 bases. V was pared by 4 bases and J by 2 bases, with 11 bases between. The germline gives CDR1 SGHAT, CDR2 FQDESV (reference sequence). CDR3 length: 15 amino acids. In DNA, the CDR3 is TGTGCCAGCAGCTCGTTACAGGGCAACACCGGGGAGCTGTTTTTT. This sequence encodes CASSSLQGNTGELFF.

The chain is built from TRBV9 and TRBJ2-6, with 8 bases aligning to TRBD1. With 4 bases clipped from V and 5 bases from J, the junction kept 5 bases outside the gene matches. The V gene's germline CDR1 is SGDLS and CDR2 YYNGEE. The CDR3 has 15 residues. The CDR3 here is CASSSGQGRANVLTF. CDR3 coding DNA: TGTGCCAGCAGCTCTGGACAGGGAAGGGCCAACGTCCTGACTTTC. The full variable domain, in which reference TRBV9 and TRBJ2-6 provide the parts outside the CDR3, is DSGVTQTPKHLITATGQRVTLRCSPRSGDLSVYWYQQSLDQGLQFLIQYYNGEERAKGNILERFSAQQFPDLHSELNLSSLELGDSALYFCASSSGQGRANVLTFGAGSRLTVL.

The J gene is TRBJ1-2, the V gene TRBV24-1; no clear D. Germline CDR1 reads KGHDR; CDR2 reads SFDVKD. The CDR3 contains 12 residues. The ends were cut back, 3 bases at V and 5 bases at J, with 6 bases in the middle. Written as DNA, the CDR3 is TGTGCCACCAGTGATCGCGTTTATGGCTACACCTTC. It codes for CATSDRVYGYTF.

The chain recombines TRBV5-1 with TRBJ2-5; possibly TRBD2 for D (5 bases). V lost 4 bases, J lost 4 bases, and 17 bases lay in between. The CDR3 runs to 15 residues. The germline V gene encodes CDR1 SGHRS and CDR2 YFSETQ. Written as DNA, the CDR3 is TGCGCCAGCAGCCGGGCGCGGGCGGCGGGAGAGACCCAGTACTTC. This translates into CASSRARAAGETQYF.

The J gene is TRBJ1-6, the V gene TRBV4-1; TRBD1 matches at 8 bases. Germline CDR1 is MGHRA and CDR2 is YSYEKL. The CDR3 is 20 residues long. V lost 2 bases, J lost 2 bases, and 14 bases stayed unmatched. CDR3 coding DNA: TGCGCCAGCAGCCAACTCGGCGGGCAGGGGGCGAGGACCTATAATTCACCCCTCCACTTT. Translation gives CASSQLGGQGARTYNSPLHF.

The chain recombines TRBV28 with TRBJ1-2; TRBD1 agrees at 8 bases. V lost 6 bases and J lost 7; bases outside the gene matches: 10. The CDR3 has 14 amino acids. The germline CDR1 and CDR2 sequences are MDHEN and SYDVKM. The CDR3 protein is CASRWGRGPGGYTF. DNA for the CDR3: TGTGCCAGCAGGTGGGGCAGGGGGCCTGGTGGCTACACCTTC.

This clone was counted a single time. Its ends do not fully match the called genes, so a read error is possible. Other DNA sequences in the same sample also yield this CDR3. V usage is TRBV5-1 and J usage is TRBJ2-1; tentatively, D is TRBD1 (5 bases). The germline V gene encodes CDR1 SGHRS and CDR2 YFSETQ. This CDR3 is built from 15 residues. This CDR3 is CASSLKGPSYNEQFF. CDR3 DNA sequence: TGTGCCAGCAGCTTAAAGGGGCCATCCTACAATGAGCAGTTCTTC.

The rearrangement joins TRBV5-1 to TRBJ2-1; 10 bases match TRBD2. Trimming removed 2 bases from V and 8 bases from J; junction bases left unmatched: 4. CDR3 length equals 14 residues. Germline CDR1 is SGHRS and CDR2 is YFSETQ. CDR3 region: CASSFSGGADEQFF. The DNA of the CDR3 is TGCGCCAGCAGCTTCAGCGGGGGGGCCGATGAGCAGTTCTTC.

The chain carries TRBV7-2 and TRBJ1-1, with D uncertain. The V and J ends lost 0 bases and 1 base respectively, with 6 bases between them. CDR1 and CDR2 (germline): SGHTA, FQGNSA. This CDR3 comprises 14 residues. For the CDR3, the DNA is TGTGCCAGCAGCTTAGCTCACACGAACACTGAAGCTTTCTTT. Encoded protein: CASSLAHTNTEAFF. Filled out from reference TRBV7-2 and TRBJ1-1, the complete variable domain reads GAGVSQSPSNKVTEKGKDVELRCDPISGHTALYWYRQSLGQGLEFLIYFQGNSAPDKSGLPSDRFSAERTGGSVSTLTIQRTQQEDSAVYLCASSLAHTNTEAFFGQGTRLTVV.

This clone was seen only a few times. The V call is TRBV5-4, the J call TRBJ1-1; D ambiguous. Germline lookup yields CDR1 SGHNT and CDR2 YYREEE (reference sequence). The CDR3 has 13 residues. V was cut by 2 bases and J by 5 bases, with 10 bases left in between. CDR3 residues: CASSLGGETEAFF. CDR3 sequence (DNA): TGTGCCAGCAGCTTAGGAGGTGAAACTGAAGCTTTCTTT.

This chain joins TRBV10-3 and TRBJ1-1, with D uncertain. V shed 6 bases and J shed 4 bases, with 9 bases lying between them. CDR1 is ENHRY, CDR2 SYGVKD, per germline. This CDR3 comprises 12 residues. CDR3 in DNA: TGTGCCATCAGCCTGACGGGCACTGAAGCTTTCTTT. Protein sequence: CAISLTGTEAFF.

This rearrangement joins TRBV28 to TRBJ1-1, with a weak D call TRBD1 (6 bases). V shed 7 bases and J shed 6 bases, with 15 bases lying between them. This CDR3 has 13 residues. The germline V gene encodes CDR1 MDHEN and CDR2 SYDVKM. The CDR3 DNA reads TGTGCCAGCACCCTAGGGGGGAGTCCTGAAGCTTTCTTT. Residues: CASTLGGSPEAFF.

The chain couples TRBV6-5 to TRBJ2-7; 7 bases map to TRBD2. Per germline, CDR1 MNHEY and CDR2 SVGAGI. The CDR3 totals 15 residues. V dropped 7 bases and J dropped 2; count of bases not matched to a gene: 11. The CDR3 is CASKGGRGLTYEQYF. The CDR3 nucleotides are TGTGCCAGCAAGGGTGGGAGGGGACTTACCTACGAGCAGTACTTC.

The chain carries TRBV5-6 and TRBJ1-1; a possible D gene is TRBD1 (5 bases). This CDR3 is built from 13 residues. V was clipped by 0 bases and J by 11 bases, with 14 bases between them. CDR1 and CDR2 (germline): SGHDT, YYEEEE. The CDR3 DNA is TGTGCCAGCAGCTTGGGGGGCTTGGCGGTCGCTTTCTTT. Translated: CASSLGGLAVAFF.

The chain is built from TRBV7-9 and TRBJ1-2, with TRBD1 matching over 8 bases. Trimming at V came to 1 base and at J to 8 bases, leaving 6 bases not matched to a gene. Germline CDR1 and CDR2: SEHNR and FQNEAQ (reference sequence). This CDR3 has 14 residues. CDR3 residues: CASSLGRQGRGYTF. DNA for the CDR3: TGTGCCAGCAGCTTAGGTCGACAGGGGCGGGGCTACACCTTC.

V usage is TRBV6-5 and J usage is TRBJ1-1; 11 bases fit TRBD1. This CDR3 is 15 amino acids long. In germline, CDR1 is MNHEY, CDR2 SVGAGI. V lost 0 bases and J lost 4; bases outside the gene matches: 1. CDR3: CASSYSGTGGTEAFF. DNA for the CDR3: TGTGCCAGCAGTTACTCCGGGACAGGGGGCACTGAAGCTTTCTTT.

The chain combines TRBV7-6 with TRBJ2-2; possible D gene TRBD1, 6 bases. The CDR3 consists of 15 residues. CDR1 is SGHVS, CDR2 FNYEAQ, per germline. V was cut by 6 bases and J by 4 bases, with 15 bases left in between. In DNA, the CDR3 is TGTGCCAGCAGTGTGCAGGGGTCGGGCACCGGGGAGCTGTTTTTT. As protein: CASSVQGSGTGELFF.

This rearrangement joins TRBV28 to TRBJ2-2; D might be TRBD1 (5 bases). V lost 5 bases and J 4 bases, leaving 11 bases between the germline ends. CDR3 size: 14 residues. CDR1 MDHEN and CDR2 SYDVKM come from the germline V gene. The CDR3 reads CASSNRQFTGELFF. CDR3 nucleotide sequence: TGTGCCAGCAGTAACCGACAGTTCACCGGGGAGCTGTTTTTT. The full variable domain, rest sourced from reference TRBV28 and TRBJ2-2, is DVKVTQSSRYLVKRTGEKVFLECVQDMDHENMFWYRQDPGLGLRLIYFSYDVKMKEKGDIPEGYSVSREKKERFSLILESASTNQTSMYLCASSNRQFTGELFFGEGSRLTVL.

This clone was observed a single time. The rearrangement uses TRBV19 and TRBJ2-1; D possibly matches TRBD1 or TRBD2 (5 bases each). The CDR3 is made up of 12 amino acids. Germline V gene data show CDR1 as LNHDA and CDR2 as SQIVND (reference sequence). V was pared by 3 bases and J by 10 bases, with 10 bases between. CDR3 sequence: CASSISEGEQFF. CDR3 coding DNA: TGTGCCAGTAGTATTAGTGAGGGGGAGCAGTTCTTC.

The CDR3 nucleotides are TGTGCCAGCAGCCAAGGACAGGGAAAAGCTTTCTTT. It encodes CASSQGQGKAFF. The V call is TRBV3-1 (or the pseudogene TRBV3-2), the J call TRBJ1-1; 7 bases fit TRBD1. This CDR3 has 12 residues. V trimming: 1 base; J trimming: 9 bases; junction bases outside the gene matches: 2. Germline V gives CDR1 LGHDT, CDR2 YNNKEL (reference sequence).

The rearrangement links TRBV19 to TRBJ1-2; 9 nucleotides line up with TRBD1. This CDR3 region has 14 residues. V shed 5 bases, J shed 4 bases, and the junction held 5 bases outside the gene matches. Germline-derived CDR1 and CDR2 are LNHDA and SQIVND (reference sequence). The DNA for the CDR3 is TGTGCCAGTAGTCAACCGGGACAGGGCTATGGCTACACCTTC. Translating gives CASSQPGQGYGYTF.

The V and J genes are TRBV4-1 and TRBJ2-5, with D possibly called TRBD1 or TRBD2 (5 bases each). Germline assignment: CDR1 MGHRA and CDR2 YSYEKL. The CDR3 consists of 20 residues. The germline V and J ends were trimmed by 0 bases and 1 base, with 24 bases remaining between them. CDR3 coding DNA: TGCGCCAGCAGCCAAGACCCACTCTACAGATCGGGACGCCTCCAAGAGACCCAGTACTTC. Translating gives CASSQDPLYRSGRLQETQYF.